The 21 T cell receptor beta chains below come from one sample, sequenced in a study of shared T cell receptors in the human thymus. Sequenced by immunoSEQ multiplex PCR; TCRdb stores in-frame clones only, minus some. The sample gives hundreds of thousands of clones, 88% of which show up once; around 0.0099% is in the top ten. The same sample was also used in a study of human thymus T cells.

The sample was thymocytes. All receptors derive from a boy under two years old with a congenital heart defect.

This sequence joins TRBV9 and TRBJ2-3; TRBD2 matches 7 bases. The germline V gene has CDR1 SGDLS and CDR2 YYNGEE. CDR3 length: 18 residues. Trimming removed 4 bases from V and 1 base from J; junction bases left unmatched: 15. CDR3 residues: CASSPFLGGSGGTDTQYF. The CDR3 bases are TGTGCCAGCAGCCCCTTTTTGGGCGGGAGTGGGGGCACAGATACGCAGTATTTT. Variable domain in full (rest from reference TRBV9 and TRBJ2-3): DSGVTQTPKHLITATGQRVTLRCSPRSGDLSVYWYQQSLDQGLQFLIQYYNGEERAKGNILERFSAQQFPDLHSELNLSSLELGDSALYFCASSPFLGGSGGTDTQYFGPGTRLTVL.

CDR3 amino acids: CASSLGTGGEGTEAFF. CDR3 bases: TGTGCCAGCAGCTTAGGGACAGGGGGCGAAGGCACTGAAGCTTTCTTT. The genes are TRBV11-2 and TRBJ1-1, with 11 bases aligning to TRBD1. CDR1 is SGHAT, CDR2 FQNNGV, per germline. Trimming took 1 base from V and 4 from J; bases not matched to a gene: 5. This CDR3 spans 16 amino acids.

The chain's CDR3 is CATSRDSRGENTEAFF. The CDR3 DNA reads as TGTGCCACCAGCAGAGATAGTAGGGGCGAGAACACTGAAGCTTTCTTT. This chain links TRBV15 with TRBJ1-1; D may be TRBD1 (5 bases). Germline V lookup: CDR1 LNHNV, CDR2 YYDKDF (reference sequence). The CDR3 extends over 16 amino acids. The V and J ends lost 0 bases and 1 base respectively, with 12 bases between them.

The chain couples TRBV27 to TRBJ2-2; D may be TRBD2 (6 bases). Trimming shortened V by 5 bases and J by 5 bases, and 18 bases separated the two germline ends. Per the germline V gene, CDR1 is MNHEY and CDR2 is SMNVEV (reference sequence). CDR3 size: 16 residues. The CDR3: CASSRTGTLITGELFF. CDR3 nucleotide sequence: TGTGCCAGCAGTCGAACCGGGACTCTTATAACCGGGGAGCTGTTTTTT.

The chain uses TRBV6-5 and TRBJ1-2, with D uncertain. CDR1 and CDR2 from the germline V gene are MNHEY and SVGAGI. The CDR3 has 15 amino acids. V lost 6 bases to trimming and J lost 7 bases, with 21 bases between them. In DNA, the CDR3 is TGTGCCAGCAGCTTGGGAGATACCCGGGAACTTGGCTACACCTTC. This encodes CASSLGDTRELGYTF.

This chain connects TRBV5-6 to TRBJ1-2, with D possibly TRBD1 on 6 matching bases. The CDR3 totals 12 residues. Per germline, CDR1 SGHDT and CDR2 YYEEEE. V was trimmed by 1 base and J by 11 bases, leaving 12 bases between them. CDR3 amino acids: CASSLSGDKYTF. For the CDR3, the DNA is TGTGCCAGCAGCTTGTCAGGGGACAAATACACCTTC.

V gene TRBV6-1 combines with J gene TRBJ2-2, with 7 bases matching TRBD1. CDR3 length equals 14 residues. Per the germline V gene, CDR1 is MNHNS and CDR2 is SASEGT. V gave up 8 bases and J gave up 3 bases; unmatched junction bases: 6. The CDR3 reads CASGLDRDTGELFF. In DNA, the CDR3 is TGTGCCAGCGGCCTAGACAGGGACACCGGGGAGCTGTTTTTT.

The sample holds a few counts of this clone. The rearrangement links TRBV19 to TRBJ2-1; 9 bases are a match to TRBD2. The CDR3 has 15 residues. The ends lost 5 bases at V and 6 bases at J; junction bases unmatched: 8. Germline V gives CDR1 LNHDA, CDR2 SQIVND (reference sequence). CDR3 region: CASSGSSGMTNEQFF. The CDR3 bases are TGTGCCAGTAGTGGGTCTAGCGGGATGACCAATGAGCAGTTCTTC.

The chain employs TRBV7-2 and TRBJ2-1, with TRBD2 matching 7 bases. This CDR3 contains 16 residues. The germline gives CDR1 SGHTA, CDR2 FQGNSA. V dropped 3 bases and J dropped 4; count of bases not matched to a gene: 9. The CDR3 protein is CASSFGRESIYNEQFF. As DNA, the CDR3 is TGTGCCAGCAGCTTTGGGCGGGAGAGTATATACAATGAGCAGTTCTTC.

The chain is built from TRBV6-5 and TRBJ2-3; 9 nucleotides match TRBD2. The germline V gene has CDR1 MNHEY and CDR2 SVGAGI. With 5 bases clipped from V and 3 bases from J, the junction kept 6 bases outside the gene matches. The CDR3 totals 15 residues. In DNA form, the CDR3 reads TGTGCCAGCAGTGGACTAGCGAGAGAAACAGATACGCAGTATTTT. This translates into CASSGLARETDTQYF.

This clone was recorded a few times. The J gene is TRBJ2-5, the V gene TRBV15, with a tentative D call TRBD1 (5 bases). The CDR3 sequence is 17 residues long. Germline CDR1 and CDR2: LNHNV and YYDKDF (reference sequence). Deletions cut 3 bases from V and 4 bases from J, with 21 bases between. The CDR3 loop is CATSRGSRAPFTETQYF. In nucleotides, the CDR3 is TGTGCCACCAGCAGGGGATCCAGGGCCCCTTTCACAGAGACCCAGTACTTC.

Here the CDR3 reads CASSSPTGGNEQFF. CDR3 coding DNA: TGTGCCAGCAGCTCGCCGACAGGGGGCAATGAGCAGTTCTTC. The rearrangement links TRBV5-4 to TRBJ2-1; 9 bases map to TRBD1. In germline, CDR1 is SGHNT, CDR2 YYREEE (reference sequence). V gave up 3 bases and J gave up 6 bases; unmatched junction bases: 4. The CDR3 loop spans 14 amino acids.

This clone showed up just once. The J gene is TRBJ2-3, the V gene TRBV5-1; maybe TRBD2 (6 bases). V lost 8 bases and J lost 1, with 14 bases in between. The CDR3 is made up of 14 amino acids. Germline CDR1 and CDR2: SGHRS and YFSETQ. The chain's CDR3 is CASWPTGGTDTQYF. CDR3 bases: TGCGCCAGTTGGCCAACGGGGGGCACAGATACGCAGTATTTT.

The V and J genes are TRBV19 and TRBJ2-7; possible D gene TRBD1, 5 bases. CDR1 LNHDA and CDR2 SQIVND come from the germline V gene (reference sequence). Between the trimmed V and J ends, which lost 3 bases and 0 bases, there was a span of 12 bases. The CDR3 is 15 residues long. The CDR3 sequence is CASSIVGATSYEQYF. The CDR3 DNA follows: TGTGCCAGTAGTATCGTAGGGGCGACCTCCTACGAGCAGTACTTC.

The genes are TRBV28 and TRBJ2-7; 9 nucleotides match TRBD2. Per the germline V gene, CDR1 is MDHEN and CDR2 is SYDVKM. V dropped 5 bases and J dropped 5; count of bases not matched to a gene: 16. This CDR3 comprises 17 residues. Here the CDR3 reads CASSPETGAGGPHEQYF. The CDR3 DNA sequence: TGTGCCAGCAGTCCCGAGACGGGGGCGGGAGGGCCCCACGAGCAGTACTTC.

V gene TRBV5-6 combines with J gene TRBJ2-5; 8 bases are shared with TRBD2. With 3 bases clipped from V and 4 bases from J, the junction kept 14 bases outside the gene matches. Germline CDR1 reads SGHDT; CDR2 reads YYEEEE. The CDR3 has 17 amino acids. The CDR3 DNA reads as TGTGCCAGCAGCTCCGGGAGGGGCATGGGAAGATTAGAGACCCAGTACTTC. It codes for CASSSGRGMGRLETQYF.

The chain recombines TRBV7-2 with TRBJ2-1, with TRBD2 matching over 12 bases. Losses at the gene ends were 2 bases for V and 5 bases for J; bases not matched to a gene: 7. This CDR3 is 17 amino acids long. Germline V gives CDR1 SGHTA, CDR2 FQGNSA. The CDR3 loop is CASSLTRLAGADNEQFF. As DNA, the CDR3 is TGTGCCAGCAGCTTAACGAGACTAGCGGGAGCTGACAATGAGCAGTTCTTC.

The chain links TRBV9 to TRBJ2-3; a weak D match, TRBD2 (5 bases). Trimming took 0 bases from V and 2 from J, leaving 10 bases between them. The length of the CDR3 is 15 residues. CDR1 and CDR2 (germline): SGDLS, YYNGEE. DNA of the CDR3: TGTGCCAGCAGCGTAGATTGCGGGCACACAGATACGCAGTATTTT. Its translation: CASSVDCGHTDTQYF.

The CDR3 sequence: CASSRRDRETNEQFF. The CDR3 DNA reads TGCGCCAGCAGCCGCCGGGACAGGGAAACCAATGAGCAGTTCTTC. The chain joins TRBV5-1 to TRBJ2-1; 9 bases align to TRBD1. CDR1 and CDR2 from the germline V gene are SGHRS and YFSETQ. The CDR3 runs 15 residues. The V segment lost 4 bases and the J segment 6 bases; nucleotides outside the gene matches: 8.

This chain connects TRBV13 to TRBJ1-2; D may be TRBD1 (5 bases). This CDR3 has 13 amino acids. CDR1 PRHDT and CDR2 FYEKMQ come from the germline V gene (reference sequence). V shed 4 bases and J shed 6 bases, with 12 bases lying between them. The CDR3 bases are TGTGCCAGCAGCTACCGGGACTTCCATGGCTACACCTTC. Amino acids: CASSYRDFHGYTF.

The chain recombines TRBV6-1 with TRBJ1-2; unclear D gene. V was clipped by 3 bases and J by 8 bases, with 10 bases between them. The germline gives CDR1 MNHNS, CDR2 SASEGT. This CDR3 contains 12 residues. CDR3 nucleotide sequence: TGTGCCAGCAGTGACGAGATCAAAGGCTACACCTTC. Protein product: CASSDEIKGYTF.